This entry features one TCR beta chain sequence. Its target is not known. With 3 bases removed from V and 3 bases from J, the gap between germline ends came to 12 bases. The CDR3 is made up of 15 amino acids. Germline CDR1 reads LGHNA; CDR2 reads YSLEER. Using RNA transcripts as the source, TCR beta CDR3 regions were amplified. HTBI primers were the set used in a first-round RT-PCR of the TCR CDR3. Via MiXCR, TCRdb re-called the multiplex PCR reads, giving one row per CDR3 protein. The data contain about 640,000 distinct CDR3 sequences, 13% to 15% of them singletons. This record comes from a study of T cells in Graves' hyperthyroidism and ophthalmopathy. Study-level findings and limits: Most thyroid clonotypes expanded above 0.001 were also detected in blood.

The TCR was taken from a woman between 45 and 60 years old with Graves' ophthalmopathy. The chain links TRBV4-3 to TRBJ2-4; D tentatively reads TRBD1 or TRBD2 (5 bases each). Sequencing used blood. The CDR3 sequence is CASSHEGRDKNIQYF. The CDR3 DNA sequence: TGCGCCAGCAGCCATGAGGGCAGGGACAAAAACATTCAGTACTTC.